The 26 T cell receptor beta chains in this list originate from one sample, sequenced in a study of OX40 agonist ivuxolimab in advanced cancers. Library creation used the immunoSEQ multiplex PCR assay. This immuneACCESS table, as held by TCRdb, lists in-frame sequences with V and J called but not all clones. Of the missing ones, under half trace to an unresolved V gene in checked studies; the others have no known cause. Recorded for this sample are some 42,000 clones; 75% to 90% of them occurred a single time. In total, the top ten clones hold around 4.6% of the sample. Sequencing was performed on CD4+ or CD8+ T cells sorted from blood, taken in a trial of the OX40 agonist ivuxolimab. The receptors originated from an adult with an advanced solid tumor such as melanoma, head and neck, liver or kidney cancer.

The rearrangement joins TRBV18 to TRBJ2-6; D unclear. The CDR3 spans 15 residues. CDR1 KGHSH and CDR2 LQKENI come from the germline V gene. Trimming pared 3 bases from V and 4 bases from J, leaving 10 bases between. The CDR3 sequence: CASSPPLGGANVLTF. CDR3 sequence (DNA): TGTGCCAGCTCACCCCCCCTGGGAGGGGCCAACGTCCTGACTTTC.

This chain uses TRBV6-1 with TRBJ2-5; the match to TRBD2 covers 12 bases. V lost 1 base to trimming and J lost 5 bases; unmatched junction nucleotides: 2. CDR3 size: 15 residues. Germline CDR1 MNHNS, CDR2 SASEGT. DNA for the CDR3: TGTGCCAGCAGTGAAGGACTAGCGGGGGTGGAGACCCAGTACTTC. This sequence encodes CASSEGLAGVETQYF.

CDR3 residues: CASWDGNEQFF. As DNA, the CDR3 is TGTGCCAGCTGGGATGGGAATGAGCAGTTCTTC. This chain connects TRBV11-2 to TRBJ2-1; D is unresolved. V lost 8 bases and J 7 bases, leaving 9 bases between the germline ends. Germline CDR1 is SGHAT and CDR2 is FQNNGV. The CDR3 extends over 11 amino acids. Based on the CDR3 plus reference TRBV11-2 and TRBJ2-1, the full variable domain is EAGVAQSPRYKIIEKRQSVAFWCNPISGHATLYWYQQILGQGPKLLIQFQNNGVVDDSQLPKDRFSAERLKGVDSTLKIQPAKLEDSAVYLCASWDGNEQFFGPGTRLTVL.

The V call is TRBV30, the J call TRBJ2-7; perhaps TRBD2 as D (6 bases). Germline CDR1 reads GTSNPN; CDR2 reads SVGIG (reference sequence). CDR3 length: 14 amino acids. V was pared by 7 bases and J by 6 bases, with 22 bases between. The CDR3 bases are TGTGCCTTCGCACACGGCGGGGAGGTTGGCGAGCAGTACTTC. This gives the protein CAFAHGGEVGEQYF.

This clone was seen only once. The rearrangement joins TRBV6-5 to TRBJ2-5; 7 bases align to TRBD1. Losses at the gene ends were 6 bases for V and 4 bases for J; bases not matched to a gene: 2. CDR1 is MNHEY and CDR2 is SVGAGI in the germline V gene. The CDR3 loop spans 12 amino acids. DNA of the CDR3: TGTGCCAGCAGCCGACAGGGAGAGACCCAGTACTTC. Translating it yields CASSRQGETQYF.

In its sample, this clone was seen once. The rearrangement links TRBV11-2 to TRBJ2-1; D is unresolved. The CDR3 loop spans 14 amino acids. Germline loops: CDR1 SGHAT, CDR2 FQNNGV. Trimming removed 0 bases at V and 8 bases at J, with 11 bases between. The CDR3 loop is CASSLEGSFDEQFF. The CDR3 coding sequence is TGTGCCAGCAGCTTAGAGGGCTCCTTCGATGAGCAGTTCTTC.

The chain has TRBV19 and TRBJ2-7, with D perhaps TRBD2 (5 bases). V was trimmed by 3 bases and J by 0 bases, leaving 9 bases between them. This CDR3 region has 14 residues. Per germline, CDR1 LNHDA and CDR2 SQIVND (reference sequence). The CDR3 reads CASSMSGSSYEQYF. The CDR3 nucleotides are TGTGCCAGTAGTATGAGCGGTAGCTCCTACGAGCAGTACTTC.

The chain has TRBV9 and TRBJ2-5; 13 positions agree with TRBD2. This CDR3 spans 16 amino acids. Germline CDR1 SGDLS, CDR2 YYNGEE. The V gene end was trimmed by 5 bases and the J gene end by 2 bases; junction bases not matched to a gene: 6. The CDR3, as DNA: TGTGCCAGCAGTTATGGACTAGCGGGGGCTCAAGAGACCCAGTACTTC. It yields the protein CASSYGLAGAQETQYF.

The chain recombines TRBV19 with TRBJ2-3; D is ambiguous. The germline V and J ends were trimmed by 6 bases and 10 bases, with 17 bases remaining between them. Germline CDR1 is LNHDA and CDR2 is SQIVND (reference sequence). The CDR3 runs 13 residues. CDR3 coding DNA: TGTGCCAGTAGCCCGGCCCGCTCAGACGCGCAGTATTTT. This codes for CASSPARSDAQYF.

The CDR3 here is CASSRYRDTHTDTQYF. CDR3 in DNA: TGTGCCAGTAGTAGATACCGGGACACCCACACAGATACGCAGTATTTT. V usage is TRBV19 and J usage is TRBJ2-3; perhaps TRBD1 as D (6 bases). V gave up 4 bases and J gave up 2 bases, with 16 bases separating them. The CDR3 has 16 amino acids. From germline, CDR1 is LNHDA and CDR2 SQIVND (reference sequence).

The chain links TRBV2 to TRBJ1-2; D unclear. The CDR3 loop spans 12 amino acids. Germline CDR1 reads SNHLY; CDR2 reads FYNNEI. Trimming cost V 3 bases and J 4 bases, with 6 bases left between them. The CDR3 loop reads CASSEGFYGYTF. CDR3 DNA sequence: TGTGCCAGCAGTGAGGGGTTCTATGGCTACACCTTC.

The V gene is TRBV28, the J gene TRBJ2-5; D may correspond to TRBD1 or TRBD2 (5 bases each). V lost 10 bases, J lost 1 base, and 25 bases lay in between. Germline V gene data show CDR1 as MDHEN and CDR2 as SYDVKM. CDR3 length: 17 residues. As DNA, the CDR3 is TGTGCCATCGATCTAACTGGGACCGACTACCCCCAAGAGACCCAGTACTTC. Translated: CAIDLTGTDYPQETQYF.

The chain recombines TRBV5-1 with TRBJ2-5; no firm D call. Looked up from germline, CDR1 is SGHRS and CDR2 is YFSETQ. The V and J ends lost 3 bases and 2 bases respectively, with 11 bases between them. CDR3 size: 14 residues. The CDR3 sequence is CASSSPSPQETQYF. CDR3 nucleotide sequence: TGCGCCAGCAGCTCTCCTAGTCCTCAAGAGACCCAGTACTTC.

This rearrangement joins TRBV29-1 to TRBJ2-2; 8 nucleotides match TRBD1. The germline CDR1 and CDR2 sequences are SQVTM and ANQGSEA. V shed 7 bases and J 6 bases; nucleotides not matched to a gene: 1. There are 11 residues in the CDR3. Here the CDR3 reads CSATGAGELFF. CDR3 in DNA: TGCAGCGCGACAGGGGCCGGGGAGCTGTTTTTT.

This clone was picked up one time. The CDR3: CASSLGDRNTEAFF. CDR3 DNA: TGTGCCAGCAGTCTAGGGGACCGGAACACTGAAGCTTTCTTT. This sequence joins TRBV6-6 and TRBJ1-1; D might be TRBD1 (5 bases). Germline CDR1 and CDR2: MNHNY and SVGAGI (reference sequence). V lost 5 bases and J lost 1, with 11 bases in between. CDR3 size: 14 residues.

The chain has TRBV7-9 and TRBJ1-2; 7 bases match TRBD1. There are 15 residues in the CDR3. Looked up from germline, CDR1 is SEHNR and CDR2 is FQNEAQ (reference sequence). V was clipped by 7 bases and J by 8 bases; unmatched bases: 16. CDR3 protein: CASTSPGTDPKGYTF. The DNA of the CDR3 is TGTGCCAGCACCTCACCCGGGACAGACCCTAAAGGCTACACCTTC.

About this clone itself: The DNA is omitted, as the CDR3 cannot be located on it reliably, and the CDR3 follows TCRdb's listing. The chain recombines TRBV7-5 with TRBJ1-5. TRBV7-5 is a known pseudogene. Inclusive of both ends, the CDR3 amounts to 17 amino acids. This CDR3 is CARSVGRVGAGNQPQHF.

The V gene is TRBV29-1, the J gene TRBJ1-1, with TRBD1 matching 7 bases. Germline V gene data show CDR1 as SQVTM and CDR2 as ANQGSEA. V trimming: 8 bases; J trimming: 5 bases; junction bases outside the gene matches: 14. The CDR3 contains 14 residues. The CDR3 is CSYSLTGLGTEAFF. The CDR3 nucleotides are TGCAGCTATTCCTTGACAGGGCTAGGGACTGAAGCTTTCTTT.

The gene calls are TRBV7-6 and TRBJ1-4; D perhaps matches TRBD1 (5 bases). Trimming shortened V by 1 base and J by 2 bases, and 8 bases separated the two germline ends. The CDR3 extends over 15 amino acids. Per germline, CDR1 SGHVS and CDR2 FNYEAQ. The CDR3 protein is CASSLVRGTNEKLFF. DNA of the CDR3: TGTGCCAGCAGCTTAGTTAGGGGTACTAATGAAAAACTGTTTTTT.

This chain uses TRBV5-6 with TRBJ2-1; D is tentatively TRBD1 or TRBD2 (5 bases each). Germline V lookup: CDR1 SGHDT, CDR2 YYEEEE. V dropped 7 bases and J dropped 2 bases, with 16 bases sitting between them. CDR3 length equals 15 residues. The CDR3 loop reads CASEGDGLTYNEQFF. In DNA form, the CDR3 reads TGTGCCAGCGAAGGGGACGGTTTAACCTACAATGAGCAGTTCTTC.

The chain combines TRBV5-6 with TRBJ2-2, with 8 bases that match TRBD1. The trim removed 5 bases at V and 5 bases at J, leaving 8 bases unmatched. Germline V gene lookup returns CDR1 SGHDT and CDR2 YYEEEE. The CDR3 covers 15 residues. For the CDR3, the DNA is TGTGCCAGCAGATACCGGACAGGGCGGACCGGGGAGCTGTTTTTT. Its protein is CASRYRTGRTGELFF.

This clone was detected once. The V and J genes are TRBV6-5 and TRBJ1-1; D is possibly TRBD1 (6 bases). Germline lookup yields CDR1 MNHEY and CDR2 SVGAGI. The ends were cut back, 5 bases at V and 0 bases at J, with 10 bases in the middle. The CDR3 consists of 14 residues. The chain's CDR3 is CASSIRGMNTEAFF. CDR3 DNA sequence: TGTGCCAGCAGTATCAGGGGCATGAACACTGAAGCTTTCTTT.

V is TRBV11-2 and J is TRBJ1-2, with D unclear. Trimming removed 5 bases at V and 3 bases at J, with 7 bases between. Germline V gene data show CDR1 as SGHAT and CDR2 as FQNNGV. The CDR3 sequence is 12 residues long. Here the CDR3 reads CASSPSDYGYTF. The DNA of the CDR3 is TGTGCCAGCAGCCCTAGTGACTATGGCTACACCTTC.

The chain joins TRBV2 to TRBJ2-1; D is tentatively TRBD1 or TRBD2 (5 bases each). This CDR3 has 12 amino acids. Germline CDR1 SNHLY, CDR2 FYNNEI. Between the trimmed V and J ends, which lost 5 bases and 7 bases, there was a span of 9 bases. The CDR3 reads CASSTRENEQFF. The CDR3 nucleotides are TGTGCCAGCAGTACCAGGGAGAATGAGCAGTTCTTC.

The chain couples TRBV5-6 to TRBJ2-5; D remains unclear. V dropped 1 base and J dropped 5 bases, with 12 bases sitting between them. CDR1 is SGHDT, CDR2 YYEEEE, per germline. This CDR3 has 14 amino acids. CDR3 nucleotide sequence: TGTGCCAGCAGCTTGTCCCTGGGGATGGAGACCCAGTACTTC. Translating it yields CASSLSLGMETQYF. The whole variable domain, remainder taken from reference TRBV5-6 and TRBJ2-5, is DAGVTQSPTHLIKTRGQQVTLRCSPKSGHDTVSWYQQALGQGPQFIFQYYEEEERQRGNFPDRFSGHQFPNYSSELNVNALLLGDSALYLCASSLSLGMETQYFGPGTRLLVL.

The rearrangement joins TRBV6-4 to TRBJ1-2; 11 positions agree with TRBD1. CDR1 is MRHNA and CDR2 is SNTAGT in the germline V gene. V was pared by 4 bases and J by 2 bases, with 3 bases of the junction left unmatched. The CDR3 contains 15 residues. The CDR3 protein is CASSAGTGGNYGYTF. CDR3 DNA: TGTGCCAGCAGTGCCGGGACAGGGGGGAACTATGGCTACACCTTC.